In its sample, the clone carrying this TCR beta chain was seen a few times. Its antigen is currently unknown. This sample is part of a study of beta chain features in type 1 diabetes. General observations from the study: Since sequencing was performed on cDNA, cells with high TCR expression could be over-represented. The VDJ junctions of type 1 diabetes patients carried fewer insertions and more deletions. Moderately but significantly shorter TCRB CDR3s were found in Type 1 diabetes patients in all four CD4+ subsets.

Germline-derived CDR1 and CDR2 are SGHAT and FQNNGV. V gave up 5 bases and J gave up 5 bases, with 14 bases separating them. The CDR3 totals 14 residues. The study reverse transcribed the entire isolated RNA, so it sequenced expressed TCRB transcripts. TCRdb's table, derived via immunoSEQ multiplex PCR, lists solely in-frame clones and lacks some. The sample holds about 70,000 clones, almost 50% seen once. Sorting produced populations that all topped 98% purity. This receptor was identified in a man younger than 40 with type 1 diabetes. Sequencing was done on a sample of central memory CD4+ T cells from blood. The chain combines TRBV11-2 with TRBJ2-3, with D maybe TRBD2 (5 bases). CDR3 residues: CASSPHPGVDTQYF. In DNA, the CDR3 is TGTGCCAGCAGCCCCCACCCCGGGGTAGATACGCAGTATTTT.